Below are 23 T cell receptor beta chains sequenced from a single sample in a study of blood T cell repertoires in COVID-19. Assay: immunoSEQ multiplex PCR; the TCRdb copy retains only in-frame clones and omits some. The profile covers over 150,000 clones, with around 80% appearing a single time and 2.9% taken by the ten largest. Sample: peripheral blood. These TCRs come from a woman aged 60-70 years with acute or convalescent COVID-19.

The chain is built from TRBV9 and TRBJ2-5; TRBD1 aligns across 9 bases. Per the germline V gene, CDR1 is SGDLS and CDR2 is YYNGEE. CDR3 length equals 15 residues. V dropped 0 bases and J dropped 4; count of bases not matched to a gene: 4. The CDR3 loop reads CASSVATGGGETQYF. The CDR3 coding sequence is TGTGCCAGCAGCGTAGCGACAGGGGGGGGAGAGACCCAGTACTTC.

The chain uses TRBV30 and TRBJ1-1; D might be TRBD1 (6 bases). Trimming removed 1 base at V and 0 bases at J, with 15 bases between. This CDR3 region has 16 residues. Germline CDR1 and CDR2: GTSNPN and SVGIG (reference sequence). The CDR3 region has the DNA TGTGCCTGGAGTGGCAGGGGATTGGGTATGAACACTGAAGCTTTCTTT. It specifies CAWSGRGLGMNTEAFF.

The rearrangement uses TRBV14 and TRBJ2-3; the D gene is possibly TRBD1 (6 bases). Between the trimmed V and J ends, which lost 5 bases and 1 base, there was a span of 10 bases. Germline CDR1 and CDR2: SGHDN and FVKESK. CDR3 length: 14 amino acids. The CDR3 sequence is CASSARQGTDTQYF. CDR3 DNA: TGTGCCAGCAGCGCCCGACAGGGCACAGATACGCAGTATTTT.

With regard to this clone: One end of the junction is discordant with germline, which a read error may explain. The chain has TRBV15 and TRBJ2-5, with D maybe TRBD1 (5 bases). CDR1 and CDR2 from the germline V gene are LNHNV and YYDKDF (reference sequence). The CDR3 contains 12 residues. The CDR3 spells CATTRQRETQYF. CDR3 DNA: TGTGCCACCACCAGACAGAGGGAGACCCAGTACTTC.

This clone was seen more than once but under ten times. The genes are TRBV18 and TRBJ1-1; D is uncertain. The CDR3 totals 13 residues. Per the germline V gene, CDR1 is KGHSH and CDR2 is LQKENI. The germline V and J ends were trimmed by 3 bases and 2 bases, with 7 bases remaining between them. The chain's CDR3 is CASSPVRNTEAFF. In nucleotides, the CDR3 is TGTGCCAGCTCACCGGTCAGAAACACTGAAGCTTTCTTT.

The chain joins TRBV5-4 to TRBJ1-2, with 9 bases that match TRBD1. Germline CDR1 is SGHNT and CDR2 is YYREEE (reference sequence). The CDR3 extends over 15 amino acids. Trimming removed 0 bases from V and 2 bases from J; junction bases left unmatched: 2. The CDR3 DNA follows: TGTGCCAGCAGCTTGGAACAGGGGGCCAACTATGGCTACACCTTC. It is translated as CASSLEQGANYGYTF.

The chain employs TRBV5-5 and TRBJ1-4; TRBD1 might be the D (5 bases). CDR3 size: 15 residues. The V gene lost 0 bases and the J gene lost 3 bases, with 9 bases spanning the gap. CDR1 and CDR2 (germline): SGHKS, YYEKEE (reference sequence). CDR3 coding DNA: TGTGCCAGCAGCTTGGGGATAGGGGCTAATGAAAAACTGTTTTTT. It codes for CASSLGIGANEKLFF.

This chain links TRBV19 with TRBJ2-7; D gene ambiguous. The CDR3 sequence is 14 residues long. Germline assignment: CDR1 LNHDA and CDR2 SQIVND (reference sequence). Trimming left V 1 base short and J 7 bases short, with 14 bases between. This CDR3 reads CASSIGSAPREQYF. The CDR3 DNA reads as TGTGCCAGTAGTATAGGGTCCGCGCCCCGAGAGCAGTACTTC.

The CDR3 region is CASSSRADQPQHF. CDR3 sequence (DNA): TGTGCCAGCAGCTCGCGGGCGGATCAGCCCCAGCATTTT. V and J are TRBV7-2 and TRBJ1-5; D is undetermined. Germline V gives CDR1 SGHTA, CDR2 FQGNSA. This CDR3 is built from 13 residues. The germline V and J ends were trimmed by 4 bases and 5 bases, with 9 bases remaining between them. Using reference TRBV7-2 and TRBJ1-5 for the parts outside the CDR3, the full variable domain is GAGVSQSPSNKVTEKGKDVELRCDPISGHTALYWYRQSLGQGLEFLIYFQGNSAPDKSGLPSDRFSAERTGGSVSTLTIQRTQQEDSAVYLCASSSRADQPQHFGDGTRLSIL.

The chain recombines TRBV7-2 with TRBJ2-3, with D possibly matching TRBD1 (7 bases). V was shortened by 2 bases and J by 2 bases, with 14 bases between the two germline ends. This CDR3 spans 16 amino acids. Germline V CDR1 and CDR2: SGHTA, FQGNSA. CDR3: CASSLRGTADTDTQYF. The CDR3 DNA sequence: TGTGCCAGCAGCTTACGGGGGACAGCTGACACAGATACGCAGTATTTT.

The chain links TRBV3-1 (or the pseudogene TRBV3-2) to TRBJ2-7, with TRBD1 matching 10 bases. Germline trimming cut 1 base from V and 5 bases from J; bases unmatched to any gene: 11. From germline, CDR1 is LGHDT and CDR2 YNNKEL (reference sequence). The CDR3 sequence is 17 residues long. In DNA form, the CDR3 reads TGTGCCAGCAGCCAAGCCCAGGTCAGGGGACAGGGGAACGAGCAGTACTTC. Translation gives CASSQAQVRGQGNEQYF.

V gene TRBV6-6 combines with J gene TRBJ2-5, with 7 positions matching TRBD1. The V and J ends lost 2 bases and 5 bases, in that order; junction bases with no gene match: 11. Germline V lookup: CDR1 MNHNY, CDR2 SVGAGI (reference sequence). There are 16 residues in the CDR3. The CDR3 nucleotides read TGTGCCAGCAGTTACGACCCGGACAGGAGCAGGGAGACCCAGTACTTC. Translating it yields CASSYDPDRSRETQYF.

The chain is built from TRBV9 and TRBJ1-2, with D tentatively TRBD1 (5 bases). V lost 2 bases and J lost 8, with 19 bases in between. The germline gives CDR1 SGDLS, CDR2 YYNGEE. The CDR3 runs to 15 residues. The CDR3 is CASSVFGTVSGGYTF. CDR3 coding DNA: TGTGCCAGCAGCGTCTTTGGGACTGTCTCGGGGGGCTACACCTTC.

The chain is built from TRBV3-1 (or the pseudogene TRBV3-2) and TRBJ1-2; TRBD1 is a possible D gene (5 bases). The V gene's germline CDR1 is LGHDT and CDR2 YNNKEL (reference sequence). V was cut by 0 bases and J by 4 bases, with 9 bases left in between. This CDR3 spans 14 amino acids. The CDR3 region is CASSQDAGSYGYTF. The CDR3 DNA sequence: TGTGCCAGCAGCCAAGATGCAGGGTCCTATGGCTACACCTTC.

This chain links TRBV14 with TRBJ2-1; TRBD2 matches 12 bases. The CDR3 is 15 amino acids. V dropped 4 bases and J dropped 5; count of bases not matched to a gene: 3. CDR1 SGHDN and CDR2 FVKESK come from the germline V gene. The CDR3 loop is CASSPTSGGNNEQFF. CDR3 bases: TGTGCCAGCAGCCCGACTAGCGGGGGAAACAATGAGCAGTTCTTC. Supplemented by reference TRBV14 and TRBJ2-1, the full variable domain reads EAGVTQFPSHSVIEKGQTVTLRCDPISGHDNLYWYRRVMGKEIKFLLHFVKESKQDESGMPNNRFLAERTGGTYSTLKVQPAELEDSGVYFCASSPTSGGNNEQFFGPGTRLTVL.

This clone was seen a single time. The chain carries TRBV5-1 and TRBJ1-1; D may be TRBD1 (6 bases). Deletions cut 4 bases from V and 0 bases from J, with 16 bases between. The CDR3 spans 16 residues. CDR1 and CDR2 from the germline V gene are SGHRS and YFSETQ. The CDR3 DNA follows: TGCGCCAGCAGCCCAGGGGACCGGCGGGTGAACACTGAAGCTTTCTTT. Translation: CASSPGDRRVNTEAFF.

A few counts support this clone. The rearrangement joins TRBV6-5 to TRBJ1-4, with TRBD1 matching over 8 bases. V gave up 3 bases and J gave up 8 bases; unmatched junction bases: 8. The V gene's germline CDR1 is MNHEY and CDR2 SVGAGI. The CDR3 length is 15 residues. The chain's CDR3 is CASSYSTGGWEKLFF. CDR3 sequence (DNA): TGTGCCAGCAGTTATTCAACAGGGGGTTGGGAAAAACTGTTTTTT.

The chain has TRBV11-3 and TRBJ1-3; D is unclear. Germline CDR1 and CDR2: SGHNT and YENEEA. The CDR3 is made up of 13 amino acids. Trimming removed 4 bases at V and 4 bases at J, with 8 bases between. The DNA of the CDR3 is TGTGCCAGCAGCTCAAGGGAGGGAAACACCATATATTTT. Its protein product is CASSSREGNTIYF.

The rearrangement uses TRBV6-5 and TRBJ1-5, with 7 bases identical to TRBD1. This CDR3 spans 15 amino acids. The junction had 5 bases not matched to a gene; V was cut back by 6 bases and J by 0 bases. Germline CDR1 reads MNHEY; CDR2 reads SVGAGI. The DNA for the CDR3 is TGTGCCAGCAGGTTAACAGGGGATAGCAATCAGCCCCAGCATTTT. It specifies CASRLTGDSNQPQHF.

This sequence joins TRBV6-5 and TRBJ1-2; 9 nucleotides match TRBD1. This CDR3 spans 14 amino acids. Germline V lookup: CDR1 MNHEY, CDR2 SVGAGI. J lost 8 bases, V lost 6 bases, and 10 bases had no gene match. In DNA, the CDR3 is TGTGCCAGCAGGAGGGGACAGGGAGCGGAGGGCTACACCTTC. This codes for CASRRGQGAEGYTF.

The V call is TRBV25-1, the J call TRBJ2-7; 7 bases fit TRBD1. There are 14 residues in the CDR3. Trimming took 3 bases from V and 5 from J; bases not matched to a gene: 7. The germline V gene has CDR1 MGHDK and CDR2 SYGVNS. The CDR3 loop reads CASSDSRQGNEQYF. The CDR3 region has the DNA TGTGCCAGCAGTGACTCCCGACAGGGCAACGAGCAGTACTTC.

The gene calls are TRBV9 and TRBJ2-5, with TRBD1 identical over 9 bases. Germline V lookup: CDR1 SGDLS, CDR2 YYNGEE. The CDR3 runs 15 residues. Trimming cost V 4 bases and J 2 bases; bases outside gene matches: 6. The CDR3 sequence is CASSFPTGGQETQYF. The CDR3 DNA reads TGTGCCAGCAGCTTTCCGACAGGGGGGCAAGAGACCCAGTACTTC.

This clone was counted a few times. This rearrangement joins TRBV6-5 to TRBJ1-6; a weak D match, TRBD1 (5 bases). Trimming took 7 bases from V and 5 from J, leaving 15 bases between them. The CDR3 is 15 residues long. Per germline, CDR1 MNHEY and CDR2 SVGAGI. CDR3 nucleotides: TGTGCCAGCACCCCGCGGGGGGGAAATAATTCACCCCTCCACTTT. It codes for CASTPRGGNNSPLHF.